The clone carrying this T cell receptor beta chain was seen more than once but under ten times. The antigen remains undetermined. V was trimmed by 3 bases and J by 5 bases, leaving 12 bases between them. There are 14 residues in the CDR3. Per the germline V gene, CDR1 is MDHEN and CDR2 is SYDVKM. This entry belongs to a study of response to subunit inactivated influenza vaccine. TCRdb re-called the RT-PCR reads with MiXCR, one entry per CDR3 protein. This table has roughly 670,000 distinct CDR3 sequences, roughly 15% appearing once. Findings of the study overall: The authors put forward the suggestion that each seasonal influenza vaccination may bring in only a limited number of new T cells.

This sequence joins TRBV28 and TRBJ2-3; D perhaps matches TRBD1 (6 bases). The receptor was isolated from a man aged 50 to 59 who received an inactivated influenza vaccine. Specimen: PBMCs from blood, collected approximately 15 days before vaccination. CDR3 in amino acids: CASSLAGVVDTQYF. The CDR3 DNA is TGTGCCAGCAGTTTGGCAGGGGTGGTAGATACGCAGTATTTT. Variable domain in full (rest from reference TRBV28 and TRBJ2-3): DVKVTQSSRYLVKRTGEKVFLECVQDMDHENMFWYRQDPGLGLRLIYFSYDVKMKEKGDIPEGYSVSREKKERFSLILESASTNQTSMYLCASSLAGVVDTQYFGPGTRLTVL.